The rows below give T cell receptor beta chains drawn from one sample of a study of T-cell reconstitution after alpha-beta-depleted transplantation in children. TCRdb itself ran the PCR reads through MiXCR, one entry per CDR3 protein. The repertoire holds nearly 250,000 distinct CDR3 sequences, with around 7.8% as singletons. The specimen comprised PBMCs, mostly from graft donor cells, sampled 180 days after TCRalphabeta/CD19-depleted stem cell transplant. The receptors shown here come from a male patient between 5 and 17 years old who had a stem cell transplant for acute lymphoblastic leukemia, so the T cells may come from the graft donor. CDR3s include the opening cysteine and the closing phenylalanine or tryptophan. The D gene is left open where the match is weak. Not every row has a clone size; where given, it reads once, few, many or a size class.

CDR3aa: CASSPLGYNEQFF; CDR3nt: TGTGCCAGCAGTCCTCTAGGGTACAATGAGCAGTTCTTC; v_gene: TRBV28; abundance: many; d_gene: -; j_gene: TRBJ2-1
CDR3aa: CASSLDGPGANVLTF; CDR3nt: TGCGCCAGCAGCCTGGACGGACCTGGGGCCAACGTCCTGACTTTC; v_gene: TRBV4-1; abundance: few; d_gene: -; j_gene: TRBJ2-6
CDR3aa: CASSRYGFGRADTQYF; CDR3nt: TGTGCCAGCAGTCGATACGGGTTCGGAAGGGCAGATACGCAGTATTTT; v_gene: TRBV6-1; abundance: many; d_gene: -; j_gene: TRBJ2-3
CDR3aa: CASSLAGQGAVEQFF; CDR3nt: TGTGCCAGCAGCTTAGCGGGACAGGGGGCAGTTGAGCAGTTCTTC; v_gene: TRBV7-2; abundance: many; d_gene: TRBD1; j_gene: TRBJ2-1
CDR3aa: CASSWESSYNSPLHF; CDR3nt: TGTGCCAGCAGCTGGGAGAGCTCCTATAATTCACCCCTCCACTTT; v_gene: TRBV5-5; abundance: many; d_gene: -; j_gene: TRBJ1-6
CDR3aa: CASSLGPTGGNQPQHF; CDR3nt: TGTGCCAGCAGCTTGGGACCTACAGGGGGCAATCAGCCCCAGCATTTT; v_gene: TRBV5-6; abundance: many; d_gene: TRBD1; j_gene: TRBJ1-5
CDR3aa: CASGLIPGETQYF; CDR3nt: TGTGCTAGTGGTTTGATCCCGGGAGAGACCCAGTACTTC; v_gene: TRBV12-5; abundance: many; d_gene: -; j_gene: TRBJ2-5
CDR3aa: CASSQAPGHPYGYTF; CDR3nt: TGCGCCAGCAGCCAAGCCCCGGGACACCCATATGGCTACACCTTC; v_gene: TRBV4-3; abundance: many; d_gene: -; j_gene: TRBJ1-2
CDR3aa: CSARLAGSSYEQYF; CDR3nt: TGCAGTGCTCGACTAGCGGGTAGCTCCTACGAGCAGTACTTC; v_gene: TRBV20-1; abundance: -; d_gene: TRBD2; j_gene: TRBJ2-7
CDR3aa: CASSLGTAYNQPQHF; CDR3nt: TGTGCCAGCAGCCTTGGGACTGCCTACAATCAGCCCCAGCATTTT; v_gene: TRBV3-1; abundance: many; d_gene: -; j_gene: TRBJ1-5
CDR3aa: CASSYGTARGTQYF; CDR3nt: TGTGCCAGCAGTTACGGGACAGCAAGGGGGACCCAGTACTTC; v_gene: TRBV6-5; abundance: many; d_gene: TRBD1; j_gene: TRBJ2-5
CDR3aa: CSASDNQPQHF; CDR3nt: TGCAGTGCTAGTGACAATCAGCCCCAGCATTTT; v_gene: TRBV20-1; abundance: many; d_gene: -; j_gene: TRBJ1-5
CDR3aa: CSVGSGSSYEQYF; CDR3nt: TGCAGCGTTGGGAGCGGGAGCTCCTACGAGCAGTACTTC; v_gene: TRBV29-1; abundance: many; d_gene: TRBD2; j_gene: TRBJ2-7
CDR3aa: CASSLPTSGGVAKNIQYF; CDR3nt: TGTGCCAGCAGCCTCCCCACTAGCGGGGGGGTAGCCAAAAACATTCAGTACTTC; v_gene: TRBV4-2; abundance: many; d_gene: TRBD2; j_gene: TRBJ2-4
CDR3aa: CASSYYPSGTNTGELFF; CDR3nt: TGTGCCAGCAGTTACTACCCATCAGGGACGAACACCGGGGAGCTGTTTTTT; v_gene: TRBV6-5; abundance: many; d_gene: -; j_gene: TRBJ2-2
CDR3aa: CASSLSGQGYQPQHF; CDR3nt: TGTGCCAGCAGTTTATCTGGTCAGGGATATCAGCCCCAGCATTTT; v_gene: TRBV27; abundance: many; d_gene: -; j_gene: TRBJ1-5
CDR3aa: CASSLWTSGYYNEQFF; CDR3nt: TGTGCCAGCAGCCTGTGGACTAGCGGATACTACAATGAGCAGTTCTTC; v_gene: TRBV7-2; abundance: many; d_gene: TRBD2; j_gene: TRBJ2-1
CDR3aa: CASSPGQGASFYGYTF; CDR3nt: TGTGCCAGCAGCCCGGGACAGGGGGCGTCCTTCTATGGCTACACCTTC; v_gene: TRBV28; abundance: many; d_gene: TRBD1; j_gene: TRBJ1-2
CDR3aa: CASSLVGGGPSYEQYF; CDR3nt: TGTGCCAGCAGCTTAGTGGGCGGGGGCCCCTCCTACGAGCAGTACTTC; v_gene: TRBV11-2; abundance: many; d_gene: -; j_gene: TRBJ2-7
CDR3aa: CASSYGAPGLVYNEQFF; CDR3nt: TGTGCCAGCAGTTACGGGGCCCCCGGACTAGTTTACAATGAGCAGTTCTTC; v_gene: TRBV6-2/TRBV6-3; abundance: many; d_gene: TRBD2; j_gene: TRBJ2-1
CDR3aa: CASLIGGQFNEQFF; CDR3nt: TGTGCCAGCCTTATTGGGGGGCAATTCAATGAGCAGTTCTTC; v_gene: TRBV2; abundance: many; d_gene: -; j_gene: TRBJ2-1
CDR3aa: CAISPSDRGGLGGNGYTF; CDR3nt: TGTGCCATCTCCCCTTCGGACAGGGGCGGCCTAGGGGGTAATGGCTACACCTTC; v_gene: TRBV3-1; abundance: few; d_gene: TRBD1; j_gene: TRBJ1-2
CDR3aa: CASSSEQGFVPYNEQFF; CDR3nt: TGTGCCAGCAGTTCCGAACAGGGTTTTGTCCCCTACAATGAGCAGTTCTTC; v_gene: TRBV6-5; abundance: many; d_gene: -; j_gene: TRBJ2-1
CDR3aa: CASSLPRDGYTF; CDR3nt: TGTGCCAGCAGCTTACCCAGGGATGGCTACACCTTC; v_gene: TRBV7-2; abundance: few; d_gene: -; j_gene: TRBJ1-2
CDR3aa: CASSPTGGPLSGANVLTF; CDR3nt: TGTGCCAGCTCACCGACAGGGGGCCCCCTCTCTGGGGCCAACGTCCTGACTTTC; v_gene: TRBV18; abundance: few; d_gene: TRBD1; j_gene: TRBJ2-6
CDR3aa: CSAPMTGYTDMQYF; CDR3nt: TGCAGTGCCCCGATGACTGGCTACACAGATATGCAGTATTTT; v_gene: TRBV20-1; abundance: few; d_gene: -; j_gene: TRBJ2-3
CDR3aa: CASSSRDDSNQPQHF; CDR3nt: TGTGCCAGCAGCTCGCGGGATGATAGCAATCAGCCCCAGCATTTT; v_gene: TRBV5-6; abundance: many; d_gene: -; j_gene: TRBJ1-5
CDR3aa: CASSQEGTSVADTQYF; CDR3nt: TGTGCCAGCAGCCAAGAAGGTACTAGCGTAGCAGATACGCAGTATTTT; v_gene: TRBV3-1; abundance: many; d_gene: TRBD2; j_gene: TRBJ2-3
CDR3aa: CASSLSGTGRIEQYF; CDR3nt: TGTGCCAGCAGTTTATCCGGGACAGGGAGAATCGAGCAGTACTTC; v_gene: TRBV27; abundance: many; d_gene: TRBD1; j_gene: TRBJ2-7
CDR3aa: CSAYRDRPNTGELFF; CDR3nt: TGCAGTGCTTATAGGGACCGCCCGAACACCGGGGAGCTGTTTTTT; v_gene: TRBV20-1; abundance: many; d_gene: -; j_gene: TRBJ2-2
CDR3aa: CSARRAGTNLLNTEAFF; CDR3nt: TGCAGTGCTAGAAGGGCGGGGACAAACCTATTGAACACTGAAGCTTTCTTT; v_gene: TRBV20-1; abundance: -; d_gene: -; j_gene: TRBJ1-1
CDR3aa: CASSVSGGRGNYGYTF; CDR3nt: TGTGCCAGCAGCGTATCCGGGGGCAGGGGGAACTATGGCTACACCTTC; v_gene: TRBV9; abundance: many; d_gene: TRBD1; j_gene: TRBJ1-2
CDR3aa: CSARRGNTIYF; CDR3nt: TGCAGTGCTAGACGGGGAAACACCATATATTTT; v_gene: TRBV20-1; abundance: many; d_gene: -; j_gene: TRBJ1-3
CDR3aa: CASNRDRANTGELFF; CDR3nt: TGTGCCAGCAACCGAGACAGGGCCAACACCGGGGAGCTGTTTTTT; v_gene: TRBV6-1; abundance: many; d_gene: TRBD1; j_gene: TRBJ2-2
CDR3aa: CASSLPSSGRSEQYF; CDR3nt: TGTGCCAGCAGTCTTCCATCTAGCGGGAGGAGCGAGCAGTACTTC; v_gene: TRBV28; abundance: many; d_gene: TRBD2; j_gene: TRBJ2-7
CDR3aa: CASSDTGGGYTF; CDR3nt: TGTGCCAGCAGTGACACAGGGGGAGGCTACACCTTC; v_gene: TRBV6-4; abundance: many; d_gene: TRBD1; j_gene: TRBJ1-2
CDR3aa: CASSLPSSLHGYTF; CDR3nt: TGTGCCAGCAGCTTGCCCTCCAGTCTCCATGGCTACACCTTC; v_gene: TRBV5-6; abundance: many; d_gene: -; j_gene: TRBJ1-2
CDR3aa: CASSPLDAAGELFF; CDR3nt: TGTGCCAGCTCACCTCTTGACGCAGCCGGGGAGCTGTTTTTT; v_gene: TRBV18; abundance: many; d_gene: -; j_gene: TRBJ2-2
CDR3aa: CASSLAVSSGEETQYF; CDR3nt: TGTGCCAGCAGCTTAGCTGTATCTAGCGGGGAAGAGACCCAGTACTTC; v_gene: TRBV7-2; abundance: many; d_gene: TRBD2; j_gene: TRBJ2-5
CDR3aa: CASSEGHRGQMETQYF; CDR3nt: TGCGCCAGCAGCGAGGGCCACAGGGGGCAAATGGAGACCCAGTACTTC; v_gene: TRBV5-1; abundance: many; d_gene: TRBD1; j_gene: TRBJ2-5
CDR3aa: CASSPRTSGTYEQYF; CDR3nt: TGTGCCAGCAGTCCCCGGACTAGCGGGACTTACGAGCAGTACTTC; v_gene: TRBV6-5; abundance: many; d_gene: TRBD2; j_gene: TRBJ2-7
CDR3aa: CARQGGICDQPQHF; CDR3nt: TGTGCCCGGCAGGGGGGCATATGCGATCAGCCCCAGCATTTT; v_gene: TRBV6-1; abundance: many; d_gene: TRBD1; j_gene: TRBJ1-5
CDR3aa: CSAINPGLPYEQYF; CDR3nt: TGCAGTGCTATAAACCCGGGCCTTCCCTACGAGCAGTACTTC; v_gene: TRBV20-1; abundance: many; d_gene: -; j_gene: TRBJ2-7
CDR3aa: CASSLDSAGYSYEQYF; CDR3nt: TGTGCCAGCAGCTTAGATTCAGCGGGGTACTCCTACGAGCAGTACTTC; v_gene: TRBV7-2; abundance: many; d_gene: TRBD2; j_gene: TRBJ2-7
CDR3aa: CASSLRGGSRVNTEAFF; CDR3nt: TGTGCCAGCAGCTTGAGGGGAGGAAGTAGGGTGAACACTGAAGCTTTCTTT; v_gene: TRBV7-9; abundance: many; d_gene: -; j_gene: TRBJ1-1
CDR3aa: CASSQGRTGTEAFF; CDR3nt: TGCGCCAGCAGCCAAGGTCGGACAGGGACTGAAGCTTTCTTT; v_gene: TRBV4-3; abundance: many; d_gene: TRBD1; j_gene: TRBJ1-1
CDR3aa: CASSSSALTGNYTF; CDR3nt: TGTGCCAGTAGTTCCTCCGCCTTAACAGGGAACTACACCTTC; v_gene: TRBV19; abundance: many; d_gene: -; j_gene: TRBJ1-2
CDR3aa: CASSLAPRRGTGSYEQYF; CDR3nt: TGTGCCAGCAGCTTAGCTCCCAGGAGGGGGACAGGCTCCTACGAGCAGTACTTC; v_gene: TRBV11-2; abundance: many; d_gene: TRBD1; j_gene: TRBJ2-7